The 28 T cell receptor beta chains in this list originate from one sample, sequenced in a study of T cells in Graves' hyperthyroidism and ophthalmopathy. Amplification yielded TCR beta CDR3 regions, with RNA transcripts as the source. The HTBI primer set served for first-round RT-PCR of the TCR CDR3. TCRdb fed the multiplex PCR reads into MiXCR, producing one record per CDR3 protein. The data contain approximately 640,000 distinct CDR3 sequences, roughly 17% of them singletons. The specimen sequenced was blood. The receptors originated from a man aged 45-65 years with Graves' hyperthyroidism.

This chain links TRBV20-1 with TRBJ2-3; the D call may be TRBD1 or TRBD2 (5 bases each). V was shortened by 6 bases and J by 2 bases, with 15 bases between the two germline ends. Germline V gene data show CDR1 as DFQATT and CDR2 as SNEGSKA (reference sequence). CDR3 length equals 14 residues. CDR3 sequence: CSARAGVPTDTQYF. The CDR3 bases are TGCAGTGCCAGGGCGGGTGTCCCCACAGATACGCAGTATTTT.

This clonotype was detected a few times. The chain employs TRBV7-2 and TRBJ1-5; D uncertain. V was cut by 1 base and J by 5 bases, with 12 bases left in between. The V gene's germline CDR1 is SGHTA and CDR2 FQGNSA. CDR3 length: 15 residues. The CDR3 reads CASSLEAYAYQPQHF. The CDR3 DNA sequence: TGTGCCAGCAGCTTAGAGGCGTACGCTTATCAGCCCCAGCATTTT.

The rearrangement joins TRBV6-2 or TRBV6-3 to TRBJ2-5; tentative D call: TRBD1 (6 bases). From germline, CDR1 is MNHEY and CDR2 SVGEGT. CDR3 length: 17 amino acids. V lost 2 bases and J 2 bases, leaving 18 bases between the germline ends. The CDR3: CASSYPQRTVEQETQYF. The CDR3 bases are TGTGCCAGCAGTTACCCTCAGAGGACAGTCGAACAAGAGACCCAGTACTTC.

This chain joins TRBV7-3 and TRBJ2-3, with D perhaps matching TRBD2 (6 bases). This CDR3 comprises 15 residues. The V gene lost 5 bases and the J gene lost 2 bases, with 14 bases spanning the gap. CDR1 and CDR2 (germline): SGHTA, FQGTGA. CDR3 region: CASSLGLAATDTQYF. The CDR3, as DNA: TGTGCCAGCAGCCTCGGGTTAGCGGCCACAGATACGCAGTATTTT.

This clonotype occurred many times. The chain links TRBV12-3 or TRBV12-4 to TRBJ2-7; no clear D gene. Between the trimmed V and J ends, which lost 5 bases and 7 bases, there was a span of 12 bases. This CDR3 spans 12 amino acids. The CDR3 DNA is TGTGCCAGCAGTGCCGATCCTAGGGAGCAGTACTTC. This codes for CASSADPREQYF.

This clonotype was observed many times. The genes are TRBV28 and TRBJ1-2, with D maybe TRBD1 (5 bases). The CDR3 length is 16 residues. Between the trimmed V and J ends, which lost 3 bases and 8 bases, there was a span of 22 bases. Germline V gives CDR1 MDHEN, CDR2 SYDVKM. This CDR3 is CASSLGTELYMDGYTF. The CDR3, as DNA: TGTGCCAGCAGTTTGGGGACGGAATTATACATGGACGGCTACACCTTC.

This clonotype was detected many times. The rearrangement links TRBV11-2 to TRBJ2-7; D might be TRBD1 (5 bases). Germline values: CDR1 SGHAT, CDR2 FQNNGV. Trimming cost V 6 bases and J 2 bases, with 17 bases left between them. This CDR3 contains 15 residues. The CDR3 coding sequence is TGTGCCAGCAGACCAATCGTGGCAGGGACCTACGAGCAGTACTTC. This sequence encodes CASRPIVAGTYEQYF.

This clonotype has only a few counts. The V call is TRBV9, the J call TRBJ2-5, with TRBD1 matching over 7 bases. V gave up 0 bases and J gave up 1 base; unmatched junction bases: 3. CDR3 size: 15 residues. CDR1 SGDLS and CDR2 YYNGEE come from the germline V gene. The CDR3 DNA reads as TGTGCCAGCAGCGTAGATAACAGGGGCCAAGAGACCCAGTACTTC. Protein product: CASSVDNRGQETQYF.

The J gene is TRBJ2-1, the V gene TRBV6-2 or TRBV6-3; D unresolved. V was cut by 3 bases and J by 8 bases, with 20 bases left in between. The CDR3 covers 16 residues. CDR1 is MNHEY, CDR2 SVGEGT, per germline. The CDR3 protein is CASSYLEKRFFDEQFF. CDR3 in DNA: TGTGCCAGCAGTTATTTGGAAAAGCGCTTCTTCGATGAGCAGTTCTTC.

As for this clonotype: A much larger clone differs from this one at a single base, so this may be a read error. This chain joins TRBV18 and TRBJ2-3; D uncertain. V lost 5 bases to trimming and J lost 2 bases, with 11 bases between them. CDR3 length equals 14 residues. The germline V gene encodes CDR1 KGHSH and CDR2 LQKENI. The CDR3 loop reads CASSSMPHTDTQYF. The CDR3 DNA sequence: TGTGCCAGCTCATCAATGCCGCACACAGATACGCAGTATTTT.

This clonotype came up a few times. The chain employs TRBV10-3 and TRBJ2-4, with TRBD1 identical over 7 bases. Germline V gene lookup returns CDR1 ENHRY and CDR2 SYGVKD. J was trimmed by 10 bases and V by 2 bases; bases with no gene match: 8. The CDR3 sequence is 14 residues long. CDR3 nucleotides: TGTGCCATCAGTGAGGGGGACAGAATTATGATTCAGTACTTC. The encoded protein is CAISEGDRIMIQYF.

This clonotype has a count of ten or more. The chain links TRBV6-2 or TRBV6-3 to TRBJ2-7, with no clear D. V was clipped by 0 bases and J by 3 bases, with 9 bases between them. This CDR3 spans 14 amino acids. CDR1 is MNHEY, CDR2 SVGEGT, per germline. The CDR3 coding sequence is TGTGCCAGCAGTTACTCTGGGGAAATCTACGAGCAGTACTTC. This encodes CASSYSGEIYEQYF.

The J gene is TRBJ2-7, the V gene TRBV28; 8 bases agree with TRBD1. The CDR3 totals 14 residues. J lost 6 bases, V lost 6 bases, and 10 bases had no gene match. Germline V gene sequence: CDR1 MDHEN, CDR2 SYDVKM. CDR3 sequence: CASRRPGGRGEQYF. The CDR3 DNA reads TGTGCCAGCAGGCGCCCAGGGGGCAGAGGCGAGCAGTACTTC.

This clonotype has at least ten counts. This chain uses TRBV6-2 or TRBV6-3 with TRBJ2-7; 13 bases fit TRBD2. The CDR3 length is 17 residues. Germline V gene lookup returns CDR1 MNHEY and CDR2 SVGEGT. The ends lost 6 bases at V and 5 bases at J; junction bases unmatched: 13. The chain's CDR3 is CASSTGTSGVRLHEQYF. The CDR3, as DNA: TGTGCCAGCAGCACCGGGACTAGCGGGGTCCGCCTCCACGAGCAGTACTTC.

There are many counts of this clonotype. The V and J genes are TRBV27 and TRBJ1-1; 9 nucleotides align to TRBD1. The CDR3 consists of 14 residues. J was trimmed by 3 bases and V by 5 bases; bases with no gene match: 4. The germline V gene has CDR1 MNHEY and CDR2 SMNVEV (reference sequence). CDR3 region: CASSLGTGHTEAFF. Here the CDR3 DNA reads TGTGCCAGCAGTCTCGGGACAGGGCACACTGAAGCTTTCTTT.

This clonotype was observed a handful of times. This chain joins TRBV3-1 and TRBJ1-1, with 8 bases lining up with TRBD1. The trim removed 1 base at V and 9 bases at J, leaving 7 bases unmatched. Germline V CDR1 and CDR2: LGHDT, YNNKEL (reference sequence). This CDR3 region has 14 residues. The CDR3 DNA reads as TGTGCCAGCAGCCAAGCTACAGGGGGTCAAAAAGCTTTCTTT. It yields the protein CASSQATGGQKAFF.

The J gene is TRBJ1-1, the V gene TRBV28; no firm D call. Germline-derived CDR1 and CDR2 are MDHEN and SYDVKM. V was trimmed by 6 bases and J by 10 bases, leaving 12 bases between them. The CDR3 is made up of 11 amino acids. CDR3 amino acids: CASRTRVGAFF. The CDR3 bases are TGTGCCAGCAGGACAAGGGTCGGAGCTTTCTTT.

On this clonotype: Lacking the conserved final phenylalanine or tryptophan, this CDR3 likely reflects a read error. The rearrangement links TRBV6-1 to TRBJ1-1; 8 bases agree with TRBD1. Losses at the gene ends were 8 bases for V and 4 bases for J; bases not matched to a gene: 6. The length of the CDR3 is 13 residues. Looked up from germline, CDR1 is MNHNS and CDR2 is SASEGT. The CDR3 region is CASQGAPGTEAFL. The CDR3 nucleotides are TGTGCCAGCCAGGGGGCGCCCGGCACTGAAGCTTTCCTT.

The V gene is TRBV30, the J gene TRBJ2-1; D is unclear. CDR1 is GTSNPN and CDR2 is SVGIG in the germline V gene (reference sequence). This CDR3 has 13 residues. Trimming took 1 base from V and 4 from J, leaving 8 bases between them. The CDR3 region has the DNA TGTGCCTGGAGTGGAGCGACATACAATGAGCAGTTCTTC. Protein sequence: CAWSGATYNEQFF. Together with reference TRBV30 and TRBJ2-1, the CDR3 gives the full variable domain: SQTIHQWPATLVQPVGSPLSLECTVEGTSNPNLYWYRQAAGRGLQLLFYSVGIGQISSEVPQNLSASRPQDRQFILSSKKLLLSDSGFYLCAWSGATYNEQFFGPGTRLTVL.

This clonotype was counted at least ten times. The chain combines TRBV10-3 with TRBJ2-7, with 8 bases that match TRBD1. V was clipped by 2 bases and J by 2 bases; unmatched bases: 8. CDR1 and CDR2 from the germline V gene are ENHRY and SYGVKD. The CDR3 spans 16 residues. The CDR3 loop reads CAISEVWQGATYEQYF. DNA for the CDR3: TGTGCCATCAGTGAGGTCTGGCAGGGGGCGACCTACGAGCAGTACTTC.

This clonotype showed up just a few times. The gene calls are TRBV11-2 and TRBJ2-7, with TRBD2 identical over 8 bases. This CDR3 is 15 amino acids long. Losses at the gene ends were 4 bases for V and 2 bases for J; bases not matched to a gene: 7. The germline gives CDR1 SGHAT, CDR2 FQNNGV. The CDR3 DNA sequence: TGTGCCAGCAGCTCCATAGCGGGACTGGCCTACGAGCAGTACTTC. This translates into CASSSIAGLAYEQYF.

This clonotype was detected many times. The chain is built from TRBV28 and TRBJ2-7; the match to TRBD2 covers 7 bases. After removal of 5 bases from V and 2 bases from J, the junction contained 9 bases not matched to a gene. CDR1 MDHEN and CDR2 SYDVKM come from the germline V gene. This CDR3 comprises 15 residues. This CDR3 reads CASSPTGRSPYEQYF. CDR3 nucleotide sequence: TGTGCCAGCAGTCCAACCGGGAGGTCGCCCTACGAGCAGTACTTC.

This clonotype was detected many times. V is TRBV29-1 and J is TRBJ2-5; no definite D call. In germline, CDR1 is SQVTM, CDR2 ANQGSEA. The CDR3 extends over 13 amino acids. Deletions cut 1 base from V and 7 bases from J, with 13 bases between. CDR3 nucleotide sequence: TGCAGCGTTGAAGCTCCCCTCCCGGGGACCCAGTACTTC. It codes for CSVEAPLPGTQYF. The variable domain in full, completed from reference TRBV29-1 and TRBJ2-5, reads SAVISQKPSRDICQRGTSLTIQCQVDSQVTMMFWYRQQPGQSLTLIATANQGSEATYESGFVIDKFPISRPNLTFSTLTVSNMSPEDSSIYLCSVEAPLPGTQYFGPGTRLLVL.

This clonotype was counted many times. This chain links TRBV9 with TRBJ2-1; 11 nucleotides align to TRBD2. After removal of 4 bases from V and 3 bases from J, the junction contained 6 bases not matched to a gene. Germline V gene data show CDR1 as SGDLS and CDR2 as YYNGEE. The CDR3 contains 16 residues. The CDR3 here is CASSPGTSGYYNEQFF. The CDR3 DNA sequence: TGTGCCAGCAGCCCCGGGACTAGCGGATACTACAATGAGCAGTTCTTC.

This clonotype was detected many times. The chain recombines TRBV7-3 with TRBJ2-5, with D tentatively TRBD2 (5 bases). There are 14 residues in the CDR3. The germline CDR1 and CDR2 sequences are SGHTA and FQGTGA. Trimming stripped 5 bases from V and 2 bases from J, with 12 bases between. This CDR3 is CASSPSGRQETQYF. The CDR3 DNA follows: TGTGCCAGCAGCCCAAGCGGCAGACAAGAGACCCAGTACTTC.

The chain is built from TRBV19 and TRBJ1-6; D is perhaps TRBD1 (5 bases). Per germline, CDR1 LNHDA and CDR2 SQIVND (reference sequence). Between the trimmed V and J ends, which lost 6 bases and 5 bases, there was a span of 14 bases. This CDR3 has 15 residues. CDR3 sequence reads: CASRLVGTDNSPLHF. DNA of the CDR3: TGTGCCAGTAGGTTGGTCGGGACGGATAATTCACCCCTCCACTTT.

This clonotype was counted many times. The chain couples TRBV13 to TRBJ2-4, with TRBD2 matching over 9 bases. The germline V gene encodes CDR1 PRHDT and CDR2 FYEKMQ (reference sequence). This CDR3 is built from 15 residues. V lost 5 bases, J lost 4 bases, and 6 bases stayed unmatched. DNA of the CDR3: TGTGCCAGCAGCCTAGCGGGATCCAGTAAAAACATTCAGTACTTC. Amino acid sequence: CASSLAGSSKNIQYF.

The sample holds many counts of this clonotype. CDR3 amino acids: CASSVGYEQFF. The DNA of the CDR3 is TGTGCCAGCAGCGTAGGGTATGAGCAGTTCTTC. This chain connects TRBV9 to TRBJ2-1, with D hard to call. This CDR3 comprises 11 residues. Germline assignment: CDR1 SGDLS and CDR2 YYNGEE. V was trimmed by 0 bases and J by 8 bases, leaving 3 bases between them.